This T cell receptor beta chain appears in the sequencing data of a study of Ad26.COV2.S vaccination and SARS-CoV-2 variants. The data were produced by immunoSEQ multiplex PCR, yet TCRdb's version contains in-frame clones alone and is incomplete. There are around 350,000 clones in the sample; about 85% occur only once, and 3.3% lies in the top ten. To note about this clone: Its cognate antigen is unknown.

Treatment given: around 19 received Ad26.COV2.S at low or high dose, single or two shots; several received placebo; per-sample allocation not given. Samples analyzed were those drawn on day 63 after the first vaccine or placebo injection. Study results and limitations: Vaccine and placebo recipients had similar non-spike TCR breadth. Total responses of T cells may have been underestimated by the analyses of TCR breadth and depth.

The source material was peripheral blood, sampled in a trial of Ad26.COV2.S vaccine versus placebo. This receptor was obtained from a person between 18 and 59 years old who received the Ad26.COV2.S COVID-19 vaccine or a placebo.

This CDR3 is CASSLSFSGSRNEQFF. As DNA, the CDR3 is TGTGCCAGCAGCTTATCATTTAGCGGGAGTCGCAATGAGCAGTTCTTC. The chain employs TRBV11-3 and TRBJ2-1; 9 bases map to TRBD2. This CDR3 has 16 residues. Unmatched junction bases numbered 8, after V lost 2 bases and J lost 6 bases. Per germline, CDR1 SGHNT and CDR2 YENEEA.